This T cell receptor (beta chain) was sequenced in a study of OX40 agonist ivuxolimab in advanced cancers. With regard to the full study: Ivuxolimab was an agonistic, fully human IgG2 monoclonal antibody directed against OX40 (CD134), a costimulatory receptor. The paper describes the monotherapy dose-escalation part (N ≈ 49 patients) of the phase I trial of ivuxolimab. Intravenous ivuxolimab was administered to patients every 2 weeks at six dose levels: 0.01, 0.1, 0.3, 1.5, 3 and 10 mg/kg. A male proportion of almost 85% and a mean age of approximately 58 years, ranging from about 23 to 90, were recorded for the dose-escalation cohort. Partial responses occurred in three dose-escalation patients, of whom one had hepatocellular carcinoma and two had cutaneous melanoma. The purpose of peripheral TCRbeta sequencing was to test whether ivuxolimab changed TCR sequence diversity and led to clonal T-cell expansion. Prior anti-PD-1, anti-PD-L1 or anti-CTLA-4 therapy was permitted, and checkpoint inhibitors had been received by around 39% of dose-escalation patients. Of the 50 to 55 patients in dose escalation, 19 had hepatocellular carcinoma, some 15 had melanoma, 9 had renal cell carcinoma and 9 had head and neck cancer. Findings and caveats that apply to the study as a whole: Which antigens the clonally expanded peripheral T cells were specific for was not determined. Low levels of normalized T-cell clonal expansion were also seen in some patients who did not respond. At doses of 0.1 to 3.0 mg/kg, clonal expansion of both CD4+ and CD8+ T cells in blood was seen between baseline and week 6. In partial responders in the 0.1-3.0 mg/kg groups, normalized peripheral clonal expansion was found to be among the lowest, especially among CD8+ T cells. After ivuxolimab, more expanded clones were found on average in CD8+ T cells than in CD4+ T cells.

Between the V and J ends, shortened by 4 bases and 8 bases respectively, the junction contains 20 bases. Looking up the germline V gene (reference sequence) yields CDR1 SEHNR and CDR2 FQNEAQ. The CDR3 runs 15 residues from the cysteine to the phenylalanine. This entry keeps only the CDR3 DNA: 45 bases, framed from base 1. Genomic DNA was extracted from sorted cells for sequencing of the TCRbeta CDR3 region. The immunoSEQ Assay was used for sequencing of TCRbeta CDR3 regions. Sourced from immuneACCESS, this table was stored by TCRdb with only in-frame sequences that have V and J called. A share of the clones is absent; for the studies checked, an unresolved V gene accounts for under half, and the remainder has no known explanation. This sample holds about 74,000 clones; more than 70% were observed only once. The ten largest make up about 6.9% of the sample. In the case of this clone: The specificity of this receptor is unknown. No base qualities exist here, and no much larger clone lies one base off it.

The trial excluded patients who had a history of autoimmune disease or were on systemic immunosuppression. In every dose cohort, peripheral blood was drawn for TCR sequencing at baseline, cycle 4 day 1, and cycle 7 day 1. Samples came from an open-label, multicenter, first-in-human phase I dose-escalation trial of ivuxolimab. Adults with locally advanced or metastatic melanoma, renal cell, hepatocellular, or head and neck squamous cell carcinoma were enrolled in the trial. Before TCR sequencing, CD4+ and CD8+ T cells were separately sorted from peripheral blood. This TCR derives from an adult with an advanced solid tumor such as melanoma, head and neck, liver or kidney cancer. This material consisted of CD4+ or CD8+ T cells sorted from blood, taken in a trial of the OX40 agonist ivuxolimab. The rearrangement combines TRBV7-9 with TRBJ1-2; the D region possibly corresponds to TRBD1 (6 bases align). The CDR3 is CASSSPPGGLSGYTF. The sequence in DNA is TGTGCCAGCAGCTCCCCCCCGGGGGGCCTGAGCGGCTACACCTTC.